This T cell receptor (beta chain) was sequenced for a study of cytomegalovirus exposure and HLA in healthy donors (dated by TCRdb to about 2017). For the study in its entirety: An earlier analysis of roughly 500 of the donors reported about 290 Gb of sequence data and roughly 110 million unique TCR beta sequences from about 179 million T cells. Roughly 300 gigabases of sequencing data and 70 million to 100 million unique TCR sequences made up an early release that covered several hundred HLA-typed donors. The genetic ancestry cluster associated with self-reported Caucasian donors included 80% to 90% of the roughly 360 genotyped donors. The aim of the study was to test whether cataloging public T cell receptors could identify signatures of past pathogen exposure. The study profiled the T cell repertoires of more than 500 subjects by immunosequencing and related them to cytomegalovirus serostatus. Besides the first cohort of 666 subjects, a separate validation cohort made up of 120 different subjects was used. To predict cytomegalovirus infection status, the study combined high-throughput TCR immunosequencing, statistical association of individual TCRs with disease status, and machine learning. A later analysis re-examined previously published TCR beta repertoires from 600 to 700 donors and added high-resolution HLA genotyping to investigate patterns of TCR occurrence. Rather than drawing on any new phenotypic data, the later analysis identified candidate immune exposures from TCR beta sequences and the way those sequences occurred across donors. To decide whether each TCR beta V gene segment behaved as functional or pseudogenic, an earlier analysis of over 500 of the donors relied on high-throughput TCR beta sequencing. Donor age, sex, ethnicity and CMV serostatus were compiled together with the repertoire data. A later genetic analysis took genome-wide SNP genotypes for about 55% of the roughly 670 donors and used that subset as a discovery cohort. Every repertoire in the discovery cohort had been generated on one and the same sequencing platform. Both class I and class II loci were covered by HLA typing, at four-digit resolution. The number of donors typed differed by locus, with roughly 629-640 for A, B, C, DRB1 and DQB1, around 520 for DQA1, 606 for DPA1, and some 440 for DPB1. A handful of DR-DQ haplotypes were handled as single units for association and clustering because linkage in the cohort was strong. Across approximately 400 genotyped donors of the cohort, an average of about 200,000 unique TCR beta nucleotide sequences per donor were sequenced, and around 20% of those sequences were non-productive. What the authors observed across the whole study: A group of highly shared sequence variants was considered likely to be a technical artifact of the sequencing pipeline. A later analysis found that most CMV-associated TCR beta chains appeared HLA-restricted, with HLA associations seemingly driven largely by CMV exposure. Immune exposure information for the cohort was limited to CMV serostatus. Sequencing depth was assumed to be roughly uniform across donors in the presence/absence analyses, though that assumption may not hold. A total of 150 to 200 TCR beta chains were listed by the study as associated with cytomegalovirus. The classifier was reported to diagnose cytomegalovirus status with high specificity and sensitivity in both the original and validation cohorts. Strong co-occurrence of HLA alleles, especially DR and DQ, made assigning TCR associations to individual alleles difficult. A later analysis reported that several top co-occurrence clusters appeared linked to parvovirus B19, influenza, CMV and Epstein-Barr virus. While some public TCRs were present in many individuals, most TCR sequences turned up only very rarely across donors. Because counts were too low, roughly 16 rarely observed V segments, including chromosome 9 orphons, were excluded from the earlier analysis of roughly 580 of the donors. The authors suggested that the approach could potentially be extended to other disease states and immunological phenotypes. Because HLA typing was unavailable for some donors at each locus, only the typed subset was used in association tests. A further reported finding was that TCR beta sequences accurately predicted the HLA-A and HLA-B alleles for most subjects in the first cohort. In a later analysis, HLA-associated TCR beta chains showed more clonal expansion and lower generation probabilities than non-associated chains that were equally common. This cohort had only TCR beta chains sequenced, and the lack of alpha or paired-chain data limited which features could be detected. A later analysis found that TCR association rates varied across HLA loci, with DRB1 alleles showing the most associated TCRs and HLA-C alleles the fewest. Three of the identified cytomegalovirus-associated TCR beta chains were confirmed in vitro to be specific for cytomegalovirus antigens. Correlated functional status among segregating V segments might be attributable to linkage disequilibrium, but an unknown experimental factor could not be ruled out. Compared with the 666-donor mean, donors in an Asian-associated ancestry cluster had fewer N-insertions in productive TCRs, according to a later genetic analysis. The 87-base-pair reads could not distinguish some IMGT-functional V segments, including TRBV6-2 and TRBV6-3, so those segments were excluded. An association between a missense DCLRE1C variant and V-gene and J-gene trimming of TCR beta chains was found in a later genetic analysis and replicated in an independent cohort. Broadly in line with IMGT annotations, most TCR beta V segments showed up in productive rearrangements about 87% or about 30% of the time in an earlier analysis of 450 to 600 of the donors. A later analysis associated roughly 17,000 TCR beta sequences with specific HLA alleles at a false discovery rate of 0.05.

About this clone itself: No antigen is known for it. There are no base qualities to consult, and no much larger clone falls within one base.

Library creation used the immunoSEQ multiplex PCR assay. A mixture of 60 forward primers for TCR Vbeta segments and 13 reverse primers for TCR Jbeta segments was used in the multiplex PCR. Amplification of the CDR3 region of rearranged TCR beta genes was performed with a multiplex PCR assay on genomic DNA. The amplified TCR beta libraries were sequenced on the Illumina HiSeq System as 87-base-pair reads. In the original analysis: Across the 670 or so repertoires, a later analysis counted approximately 83 million unique TCR beta chains, roughly 11 million of which were shared by at least two donors. Raw reads were error-corrected and collapsed into unique sequences by a nearest-neighbor algorithm in which closely related sequences were merged to remove PCR and sequencing errors. Alignment of CDR3 sequences to IMGT reference sequences was used to assign V, D and J gene segments. For a sequence to be retained, at least a six-nucleotide match to both a V gene segment and a J gene segment was required. Rearrangements were classified as productive when the CDR3 lacked stop codons and remained in frame with V and J, and all other rearrangements were classified as non-productive. Following IMGT convention, CDR3 was defined as the stretch from the second conserved V-encoded cysteine up to the conserved J-encoded phenylalanine. In an earlier analysis of more than 550 of the donors, sequences lacking an unambiguous match to a single V gene segment were excluded. In an earlier analysis of approximately 500 of the donors, a V segment was called functional when productive rearrangements were above 56.7%, and segregating when the standard deviation between donors exceeded 5%. A statistical classification framework was developed to diagnose cytomegalovirus status using the catalog of TCR beta chain sequences. V and J gene assignment, in a later analysis, came from comparing TCR nucleotide sequences with IMGT/GENE-DB human TR gene sequences. Using the TCRdist pipeline, a later analysis assigned CDR3 sequences along with most-parsimonious VDJ recombination scenarios. A later analysis defined each TCR beta chain by its CDR3 amino acid sequence plus V-gene family, and excluded reads lacking a unique V-gene family. To address suspected cross-contamination and a sequencing artifact, a later analysis removed around 600 highly shared, low-generation-probability nucleotide sequences. In a later analysis, a clonal expansion index was calculated for each public chain from normalized within-repertoire ranks of inferred template counts. Generation probabilities in a later analysis came from a VDJ recombination model fitted to out-of-frame rearrangements, and those results were checked against IGoR. A later analysis scored TCR-TCR, TCR-HLA and TCR-CMV co-occurrence with hypergeometric tests, applying a repertoire-size bias correction to TCR pairs. To estimate false discovery rates, a later analysis permuted the HLA or CMV assignments 20 times. In a later analysis, co-occurring TCRs were grouped using DBSCAN, and TCRdist sequence similarity was added for clustering within HLA-allele-positive subsets. For co-occurrence clustering, repertoires with fewer than 30,000 or more than 120,000 public chains were excluded, along with a handful of repertoires with anomalous nucleotide sharing. Here the immuneACCESS table is served through TCRdb, limited to in-frame sequences with V and J called. Missing clones are a known gap in these copies; in checked studies unresolved V genes cover under half, and the rest lacks a known reason. That table gives V, J and clone size, and the DNA gave D and trimming. The sample table holds 150,000 to 200,000 clones, of which 75% to 90% were seen once. The biggest ten clones account for 4.1% of the sample.

V and J are truncated by 0 bases and 5 bases respectively, leaving an intervening sequence of 10 bases. Including cysteine and phenylalanine, the CDR3 has 14 amino acids. The only DNA kept is the CDR3, 42 bases in frame from the first base. From the germline V gene, CDR1 is SGHVS and CDR2 is FQNEAQ. The cohort was made up of 666 healthy bone marrow donors. At the time of sampling, every cohort member was nominally healthy, though immune exposures that went unrecorded were likely present. The donor tested CMV seropositive and was one of the 289 seropositive cohort members. A peripheral blood sample was provided by each donor, and peripheral blood mononuclear cells were used for TCR beta sequencing. The Qiagen DNeasy Blood Extraction Kit was used to extract genomic DNA from the blood cell samples.

This sequence uses TRBV7-8 and TRBJ2-5, with no confident D gene call. The sequence was collected from a man in his fifties or sixties in good health and CMV-seropositive. The sample was PBMCs. The sequence in DNA is TGTGCCAGCAGCTTAGCTTACAGTTTGGAGACCCAGTACTTC. The resulting protein is CASSLAYSLETQYF.